Sequencing of this T cell receptor beta chain was carried out in a study of identifying expanded T cells in peripheral blood. Germline V gene lookup returns CDR1 SEHNR and CDR2 FQNEAQ (reference sequence). Trimming took 0 bases from V and 4 from J, leaving 13 bases between them. The CDR3 length is 16 residues. Concerning this clone: Its antigen is as yet unknown.

Clones were sequenced by immunoSEQ multiplex PCR, and TCRdb holds only the in-frame ones, with some missing. The sample lists some 78,000 clones, 80% to 85% seen once, with about 18% in the top ten. The study's findings and limits: Variance in clone template counts between approximately two-week samples significantly increased with total template count across all healthy donors.

During the collection period, no donor immune events like infections were recorded. The sample consisted of blood. This clonotype originated in a person aged 18 to 70 in good health. The chain carries TRBV7-9 and TRBJ2-1; D unresolved. The CDR3 protein is CASSLALWNSYNEQFF. The CDR3 coding sequence is TGTGCCAGCAGCTTAGCGCTATGGAACAGTTACAATGAGCAGTTCTTC.